The 29 T cell receptor beta chains below all came from one sample that was sequenced in a study of blood T cells in healthy people across ages. Together with a sample-barcoded 5' primer, a J-beta primer mix was included in a second PCR lasting about 7 to 12 cycles. One entry per CDR3 protein, called by TCRdb with MiXCR from the 5' RACE reads. The sample holds about 570,000 distinct CDR3 sequences, about 28% seen once. Another study also made use of these data, one on T cells of mothers and their children.

Sequenced input: blood. These receptors were collected from a boy younger than 10 in good health.

The chain is built from TRBV4-3 and TRBJ2-5; TRBD2 matches 7 bases. The trim removed 1 base at V and 5 bases at J, leaving 7 bases unmatched. Germline CDR1 LGHNA, CDR2 YSLEER. This CDR3 region has 15 residues. This chain's CDR3 is CASSQVGGSGETQYF. As DNA, the CDR3 is TGCGCCAGCAGCCAAGTGGGCGGGAGTGGGGAGACCCAGTACTTC.

J is TRBJ2-2 and V is TRBV12-3 or TRBV12-4, with TRBD2 matching 10 bases. The CDR3 covers 16 residues. The V and J ends lost 2 bases and 4 bases, in that order; junction bases with no gene match: 4. CDR3 sequence reads: CASSLSGRATTGELFF. CDR3 nucleotide sequence: TGTGCCAGCAGTTTAAGCGGGAGGGCGACCACCGGGGAGCTGTTTTTT.

In this sample, this clonotype turned up a few times. This chain joins TRBV20-1 and TRBJ1-4; no definite D call. V shed 3 bases and J shed 1 base, with 6 bases lying between them. The CDR3 sequence is 13 residues long. CDR1 and CDR2 (germline): DFQATT, SNEGSKA (reference sequence). CDR3 in amino acids: CSASGITNEKLFF. For the CDR3, the DNA is TGCAGTGCTAGCGGCATAACTAATGAAAAACTGTTTTTT.

This clonotype was seen a handful of times. One end of the junction fails to match germline, which may point to a read error. V gene TRBV7-2 combines with J gene TRBJ2-5; 7 nucleotides line up with TRBD2. Germline loops: CDR1 SGHTA, CDR2 FQGNSA. This CDR3 comprises 17 residues. CDR3 in DNA: TGTGCCGGCAGCTTAGCGGCCCAGCGGGGTTGGGCAGAGACCCAGTACTTC. This sequence encodes CAGSLAAQRGWAETQYF.

V is TRBV13 and J is TRBJ2-5; the D is unclear. Trimming pared 3 bases from V and 4 bases from J, leaving 6 bases between. There are 12 residues in the CDR3. Germline V CDR1 and CDR2: PRHDT, FYEKMQ (reference sequence). CDR3: CASSFVAETQYF. CDR3 sequence (DNA): TGTGCCAGCAGCTTCGTCGCAGAGACCCAGTACTTC.

The chain has TRBV15 and TRBJ2-3, with D perhaps matching TRBD1 (6 bases). The V gene's germline CDR1 is LNHNV and CDR2 YYDKDF (reference sequence). The CDR3 sequence is 15 residues long. The germline V and J ends were trimmed by 1 base and 3 bases, with 11 bases remaining between them. This CDR3 is CATSRGTVGTDTQYF. Here the CDR3 DNA reads TGTGCCACCAGCAGAGGGACAGTTGGGACAGATACGCAGTATTTT.

V usage is TRBV5-1 and J usage is TRBJ2-1, with TRBD2 matching over 8 bases. The V gene end was trimmed by 4 bases and the J gene end by 7 bases; junction bases not matched to a gene: 19. Germline-derived CDR1 and CDR2 are SGHRS and YFSETQ. The CDR3 runs to 18 residues. The CDR3 sequence: CASSPRTAAGVVGNEQFF. Here the CDR3 DNA reads TGCGCCAGCAGCCCCCGCACCGCAGCGGGAGTAGTGGGTAATGAGCAGTTCTTC.

In its sample, this clonotype was seen once. This chain uses TRBV7-4 with TRBJ2-5; weak D call: TRBD1 (5 bases). CDR3 length equals 15 residues. V was clipped by 8 bases and J by 1 base, with 17 bases between them. The germline CDR1 and CDR2 sequences are SGHVT and SQSDAQ. Written as DNA, the CDR3 is TGTGCCAGCGGCATCAGAAAGGGGCCCCAAGAGACCCAGTACTTC. Residues: CASGIRKGPQETQYF.

The genes are TRBV6-1 and TRBJ2-2, with unresolved D. The ends were cut back, 6 bases at V and 0 bases at J, with 14 bases in the middle. Per germline, CDR1 MNHNS and CDR2 SASEGT. The CDR3 contains 16 residues. The CDR3 DNA follows: TGTGCCAGCAGACCGGCCGACACGGCGAACACCGGGGAGCTGTTTTTT. Residues: CASRPADTANTGELFF.

This chain joins TRBV7-9 and TRBJ1-4; D unclear. The germline V gene encodes CDR1 SEHNR and CDR2 FQNEAQ (reference sequence). V was clipped by 1 base and J by 5 bases, with 8 bases between them. The CDR3 covers 14 residues. CDR3 in DNA: TGTGCCAGCAGCTTAGAGTGGGAAAATGAAAAACTGTTTTTT. Translation gives CASSLEWENEKLFF.

The chain couples TRBV29-1 to TRBJ2-3, with 9 bases aligning to TRBD2. This CDR3 is 15 amino acids long. The V gene's germline CDR1 is SQVTM and CDR2 ANQGSEA. J gave up 4 bases and V 3 bases, and 8 bases lay outside the gene matches. For the CDR3, the DNA is TGCAGCGTTGAGGTGGGGCGGGGGGGCCCAGATACGCAGTATTTT. Translated, it gives CSVEVGRGGPDTQYF.

The V and J genes are TRBV29-1 and TRBJ1-4; unclear D gene. The V and J ends lost 5 bases and 1 base respectively, with 11 bases between them. Germline V gene sequence: CDR1 SQVTM, CDR2 ANQGSEA. This CDR3 is built from 14 residues. The chain's CDR3 is CSVRRLVTNEKLFF. In DNA form, the CDR3 reads TGCAGCGTTCGCCGTTTGGTAACTAATGAAAAACTGTTTTTT. Full variable domain (rest looked up from reference TRBV29-1 and TRBJ1-4): SAVISQKPSRDICQRGTSLTIQCQVDSQVTMMFWYRQQPGQSLTLIATANQGSEATYESGFVIDKFPISRPNLTFSTLTVSNMSPEDSSIYLCSVRRLVTNEKLFFGSGTQLSVL.

The V and J genes are TRBV19 and TRBJ2-7; D remains unclear. The germline V gene encodes CDR1 LNHDA and CDR2 SQIVND (reference sequence). The CDR3 totals 14 residues. The V end was cut by 3 bases, the J end by 3 bases, with 12 bases between. CDR3: CASSITGKNYEQYF. CDR3 sequence (DNA): TGTGCCAGTAGTATTACTGGGAAAAACTACGAGCAGTACTTC.

With regard to this clonotype: Because the CDR3 is missing its conserved closing phenylalanine or tryptophan, this is likely a read error. The chain couples TRBV7-8 to TRBJ2-3; perhaps TRBD1 as D (5 bases). This CDR3 comprises 13 residues. Trimming pared 3 bases from V and 4 bases from J, leaving 8 bases between. Germline CDR1 is SGHVS and CDR2 is FQNEAQ. The CDR3: CASSFPQADTQYS. CDR3 in DNA: TGTGCCAGCAGCTTCCCACAGGCAGATACGCAGTATTCT.

The sample holds a few counts of this clonotype. The chain employs TRBV7-9 and TRBJ2-1, with 12 positions matching TRBD2. CDR3 length: 14 amino acids. Germline V CDR1 and CDR2: SEHNR, FQNEAQ (reference sequence). Germline trimming cut 3 bases from V and 8 bases from J; bases unmatched to any gene: 2. CDR3 sequence (DNA): TGTGCCAGCAGCTTCCTAGCGGGAGGGGATGAGCAGTTCTTC. Translating it yields CASSFLAGGDEQFF.

This clonotype came up a few times. The chain has TRBV5-6 and TRBJ2-1; 9 bases are a match to TRBD1. Germline CDR1 reads SGHDT; CDR2 reads YYEEEE. Losses at the gene ends were 3 bases for V and 4 bases for J; bases not matched to a gene: 2. This CDR3 region has 14 residues. The CDR3: CASSWTGEYNEQFF. The CDR3 DNA sequence: TGTGCCAGCAGCTGGACAGGGGAATACAATGAGCAGTTCTTC.

This sequence joins TRBV11-2 and TRBJ2-5; 7 positions match TRBD2. The J call may be mistaken, given a closer DNA end match to TRBJ2-1. Germline V lookup: CDR1 SGHAT, CDR2 FQNNGV. This CDR3 has 12 amino acids. CDR3: CASTLADNEQFF. Here the CDR3 DNA reads TGTGCCAGCACCCTAGCGGACAATGAGCAGTTCTTC.

This clonotype has a handful of counts. The chain links TRBV7-2 to TRBJ2-7; 7 nucleotides agree with TRBD2. The CDR3 has 13 residues. CDR1 is SGHTA and CDR2 is FQGNSA in the germline V gene. The junction had 9 bases not matched to a gene; V was cut back by 6 bases and J by 7 bases. CDR3 nucleotides: TGTGCCAGCAGGTCCGGGGGGAGGGATGAGCAGTACTTC. As protein: CASRSGGRDEQYF.

A note on this clonotype: An end of the junction differs from the germline gene, which may be a read error. This sequence joins TRBV30 and TRBJ2-4; D possibly uses TRBD1 or TRBD2 (5 bases each). CDR3 size: 11 residues. The V gene's germline CDR1 is GTSNPN and CDR2 SVGIG (reference sequence). The CDR3 DNA reads as TGTGCCTGGAGTAATAGACGGGTGGGGGACTTC. It encodes CAWSNRRVGDF.

Written as DNA, the CDR3 is TGCAGTGTGAGCGGAACTAATGAAAAACTGTTTTTT. Amino acid sequence: CSVSGTNEKLFF. This rearrangement joins TRBV20-1 to TRBJ1-4; D is unclear. V lost 7 bases, J lost 1 base, and 7 bases lay in between. The germline V gene encodes CDR1 DFQATT and CDR2 SNEGSKA (reference sequence). The CDR3 has 12 amino acids.

J is TRBJ2-1 and V is TRBV5-6; 11 nucleotides match TRBD2. This CDR3 has 17 amino acids. The ends lost 4 bases at V and 4 bases at J; junction bases unmatched: 10. Germline V gene sequence: CDR1 SGHDT, CDR2 YYEEEE. Written as DNA, the CDR3 is TGTGCCAGCAGCCCAGGGACTAGCGGAAAAACTTACAATGAGCAGTTCTTC. The encoded protein is CASSPGTSGKTYNEQFF.

V is TRBV7-9 and J is TRBJ1-2; 8 bases map to TRBD1. This CDR3 comprises 14 residues. Trimming took 5 bases from V and 4 from J; bases not matched to a gene: 6. CDR1 is SEHNR, CDR2 FQNEAQ, per germline (reference sequence). CDR3 residues: CASSTDRVLYGYTF. For the CDR3, the DNA is TGTGCCAGCAGCACGGACAGGGTCCTCTATGGCTACACCTTC. Combining the CDR3 with reference TRBV7-9 and TRBJ1-2 gives the whole variable domain DTGVSQNPRHKITKRGQNVTFRCDPISEHNRLYWYRQTLGQGPEFLTYFQNEAQLEKSRLLSDRFSAERPKGSFSTLEIQRTEQGDSAMYLCASSTDRVLYGYTFGSGTRLTVV.

The J gene is TRBJ1-4, the V gene TRBV7-8; D gene ambiguous. The germline gives CDR1 SGHVS, CDR2 FQNEAQ. This CDR3 is built from 14 residues. Trimming pared 3 bases from V and 6 bases from J, leaving 11 bases between. The CDR3 coding sequence is TGTGCCAGCAGCTTTACGAGAAATTATGAAAAACTGTTTTTT. Translation: CASSFTRNYEKLFF.

A note on this clonotype: As the CDR3 is not closed by the conserved phenylalanine or tryptophan, this likely results from a read error. The limits of the CDR3 on the DNA are not certain, so only TCRdb's listed CDR3 is given. The V gene is TRBV18, the J gene TRBJ2-7; the D segment call TRBD1 is taken from the table without a DNA check. Looked up from germline, CDR1 is KGHSH and CDR2 is LQKENI. The CDR3 has 13 residues if both end residues are counted. The CDR3: CASSLEKDISPHL.

There are a few counts of this clonotype. This chain connects TRBV4-1 to TRBJ1-2; tentatively, D is TRBD1 (6 bases). The CDR3 has 15 amino acids. The germline V gene has CDR1 MGHRA and CDR2 YSYEKL. Deletions cut 0 bases from V and 8 bases from J, with 16 bases between. As DNA, the CDR3 is TGCGCCAGCAGCCAAGATTGGGCGGGGGCCGGAGGCTACACCTTC. This encodes CASSQDWAGAGGYTF.

The chain employs TRBV20-1 and TRBJ2-3; 9 nucleotides align to TRBD2. This CDR3 spans 15 amino acids. Germline-derived CDR1 and CDR2 are DFQATT and SNEGSKA (reference sequence). V lost 2 bases and J lost 2; bases outside the gene matches: 5. The CDR3: CSARRTSASTDTQYF. CDR3 sequence (DNA): TGCAGTGCTAGACGGACTAGCGCCTCCACAGATACGCAGTATTTT.

The CDR3 loop is CSASDRNIQYF. DNA of the CDR3: TGCAGTGCTTCCGACAGAAACATTCAGTACTTC. This sequence joins TRBV20-1 and TRBJ2-4; TRBD1 is a possible D gene (5 bases). Germline V gene sequence: CDR1 DFQATT, CDR2 SNEGSKA (reference sequence). V lost 5 bases and J lost 6, with 8 bases in between. CDR3 length: 11 residues.

This clonotype was seen only a few times. Since the CDR3 does not end with the conserved phenylalanine or tryptophan, this likely comes from a read error. The J gene is TRBJ2-5, the V gene TRBV9; D remains ambiguous. V gave up 0 bases and J gave up 1 base, with 10 bases separating them. The germline gives CDR1 SGDLS, CDR2 YYNGEE. There are 15 residues in the CDR3. The CDR3 region is CASSVDGAVQETQYL. CDR3 DNA sequence: TGTGCCAGCAGCGTAGATGGCGCGGTCCAAGAGACCCAGTACCTC.

This clonotype was detected a few times. This sequence joins TRBV5-1 and TRBJ2-7, with D possibly TRBD1 on 5 matching bases. The V gene's germline CDR1 is SGHRS and CDR2 YFSETQ. Trimming removed 4 bases at V and 0 bases at J, with 14 bases between. The CDR3 covers 15 residues. CDR3 DNA sequence: TGCGCCAGCAGCCAACCCCACCAGGGCTCCTACGAGCAGTACTTC. Protein product: CASSQPHQGSYEQYF.